These 32 T cell receptor beta chains were all obtained from the same sample, sequenced in a study of OX40 agonist ivuxolimab in advanced cancers. The repertoire was sequenced with immunoSEQ multiplex PCR; TCRdb's copy has only in-frame clones and lacks some. This table holds under 85,000 clones, about 90% found once. This specimen consisted of CD4+ or CD8+ T cells sorted from blood, obtained in a trial of the OX40 agonist ivuxolimab. Receptor source: an adult with an advanced solid tumor such as melanoma, head and neck, liver or kidney cancer.

In this sample, this clone turned up once. CDR3 nucleotides: TGTGCCAGCAGCCCTCGGGGAATCGGGACAGCCAACTACAATGAGCAGTTCTTC. It is translated as CASSPRGIGTANYNEQFF. This chain joins TRBV9 and TRBJ2-1, with 7 positions matching TRBD1. From germline, CDR1 is SGDLS and CDR2 YYNGEE. V was pared by 4 bases and J by 3 bases, with 16 bases of the junction left unmatched. CDR3 length equals 18 residues.

V gene TRBV6-1 combines with J gene TRBJ2-1; 7 bases match TRBD1. CDR1 is MNHNS and CDR2 is SASEGT in the germline V gene. The CDR3 has 16 residues. Losses at the gene ends were 3 bases for V and 0 bases for J; bases not matched to a gene: 5. CDR3 loop: CASSDGTASSYNEQFF. As DNA, the CDR3 is TGTGCCAGCAGTGATGGGACAGCGTCCTCCTACAATGAGCAGTTCTTC.

As regards this clone: Other DNA sequences from this sample encode an identical CDR3 as well. The J gene is TRBJ2-1, the V gene TRBV6-5; TRBD2 matches 8 bases. The CDR3 has 15 amino acids. The ends lost 2 bases at V and 9 bases at J; junction bases unmatched: 9. The germline CDR1 and CDR2 sequences are MNHEY and SVGAGI. CDR3 nucleotides: TGTGCCAGCAGTTACCGGGGGGGAACGGCTAGTGAGCAGTTCTTC. This codes for CASSYRGGTASEQFF.

This clone has a single count. The chain carries TRBV20-1 and TRBJ2-1; D gene unclear. The CDR3 extends over 11 amino acids. The germline V and J ends were trimmed by 4 bases and 4 bases, with 5 bases remaining between them. CDR1 and CDR2 (germline): DFQATT, SNEGSKA (reference sequence). CDR3 nucleotides: TGCAGTGCTATTACGTACAATGAGCAGTTCTTC. Translating it yields CSAITYNEQFF.

This sequence joins TRBV21-1 and TRBJ1-3. TRBV21-1 is deemed a pseudogene. The CDR3 has 17 amino acids. The CDR3 bases are TGTGCCAGCATCCTAGGGGGGGAAGCCTACTCTGGAAACACCATATATTTT. Translation gives CASILGGEAYSGNTIYF.

V usage is TRBV6-4 and J usage is TRBJ2-7; 10 positions match TRBD2. Germline CDR1 and CDR2: MRHNA and SNTAGT. CDR3 size: 20 residues. V gave up 3 bases and J gave up 3 bases; unmatched junction bases: 20. Here the CDR3 DNA reads TGTGCCAGCAGTGAATGGGATGGTATCGCTAGCGGGAGTCCCTACTACGAGCAGTACTTC. This translates into CASSEWDGIASGSPYYEQYF.

The chain combines TRBV6-1 with TRBJ1-2, with D perhaps matching TRBD1 (5 bases). Germline V gives CDR1 MNHNS, CDR2 SASEGT. The CDR3 is made up of 13 amino acids. V lost 6 bases, J lost 0 bases, and 8 bases lay in between. The CDR3 region is CASRTTANYGYTF. CDR3 bases: TGTGCCAGCAGGACGACAGCTAACTATGGCTACACCTTC.

V is TRBV7-2 and J is TRBJ2-5; 9 bases map to TRBD2. The assigned J gene may be wrong: the sequence end matches TRBJ2-7 better. The CDR3 is made up of 15 amino acids. CDR1 is SGHTA and CDR2 is FQGNSA in the germline V gene. Written as DNA, the CDR3 is TGTGCCAGCAGCTTAGCGGGACTAGCCAGCTACGAGCAGTACTTC. It specifies CASSLAGLASYEQYF.

The chain has TRBV20-1 and TRBJ1-2; D is uncertain. CDR3 length equals 11 residues. In germline, CDR1 is DFQATT, CDR2 SNEGSKA (reference sequence). Trimming pared 6 bases from V and 7 bases from J, leaving 12 bases between. The CDR3 protein is CSATGPIGYTF. The CDR3 DNA reads TGCAGTGCCACTGGTCCCATTGGCTACACCTTC.

The chain has TRBV27 and TRBJ1-1; 8 nucleotides align to TRBD1. The length of the CDR3 is 14 residues. V lost 4 bases to trimming and J lost 6 bases; unmatched junction nucleotides: 7. Looked up from germline, CDR1 is MNHEY and CDR2 is SMNVEV (reference sequence). The CDR3 reads CASSSGQGGPEAFF. The CDR3 nucleotides are TGTGCCAGCAGTTCCGGACAGGGAGGCCCTGAAGCTTTCTTT.

V and J are TRBV7-9 and TRBJ2-5; 16 nucleotides agree with TRBD2. Germline CDR1 reads SEHNR; CDR2 reads FQNEAQ (reference sequence). Trimming removed 5 bases from V and 5 bases from J; junction bases left unmatched: 8. This CDR3 is built from 17 residues. The CDR3 DNA sequence: TGTGCCAGCAGCCCGGGACTAGCGGGAGGGCCTGGGGAGACCCAGTACTTC. It is translated as CASSPGLAGGPGETQYF.

The rearrangement joins TRBV30 to TRBJ2-5, with 10 bases identical to TRBD2. Germline loops: CDR1 GTSNPN, CDR2 SVGIG (reference sequence). This CDR3 contains 14 residues. J was trimmed by 5 bases and V by 3 bases; bases with no gene match: 6. CDR3 amino acids: CAWRRAGGSETQYF. The CDR3 coding sequence is TGTGCCTGGAGACGAGCGGGAGGGTCGGAGACCCAGTACTTC.

The chain is built from TRBV7-3 and TRBJ2-1; TRBD1 matches 10 bases. Trimming removed 5 bases from V and 5 bases from J; junction bases left unmatched: 0. The CDR3 extends over 13 amino acids. Looked up from germline, CDR1 is SGHTA and CDR2 is FQGTGA. In DNA form, the CDR3 reads TGTGCCAGCAGCGGGACAGGGGACAATGAGCAGTTCTTC. As protein: CASSGTGDNEQFF.

The chain employs TRBV6-5 and TRBJ1-1, with 8 bases lining up with TRBD1. The V gene's germline CDR1 is MNHEY and CDR2 SVGAGI. After removal of 5 bases from V and 1 base from J, the junction contained 3 bases not matched to a gene. CDR3 size: 14 residues. The CDR3 DNA reads TGTGCCAGCAGTGACAGGGGTTCGAACACTGAAGCTTTCTTT. Encoded protein: CASSDRGSNTEAFF.

The chain uses TRBV5-1 and TRBJ2-1; TRBD2 aligns across 8 bases. The CDR3 contains 14 residues. The junction had 8 bases not matched to a gene; V was cut back by 8 bases and J by 4 bases. Looked up from germline, CDR1 is SGHRS and CDR2 is YFSETQ. The CDR3 here is CASRLAGEYNEQFF. CDR3 coding DNA: TGCGCCAGTCGTCTAGCGGGTGAATACAATGAGCAGTTCTTC.

J is TRBJ2-1 and V is TRBV7-3, with 13 bases lining up with TRBD2. Germline V gene data show CDR1 as SGHTA and CDR2 as FQGTGA. The CDR3 covers 17 residues. With 2 bases clipped from V and 5 bases from J, the junction kept 6 bases outside the gene matches. DNA of the CDR3: TGTGCCAGCAGCTTACAGGCCGGGACTAGCGGGAACAATGAGCAGTTCTTC. The encoded protein is CASSLQAGTSGNNEQFF.

This clone was seen a few times. The chain has TRBV2 and TRBJ2-1; a possible D gene is TRBD2 (5 bases). Germline values: CDR1 SNHLY, CDR2 FYNNEI. The length of the CDR3 is 14 residues. V was trimmed by 3 bases and J by 3 bases, leaving 9 bases between them. Here the CDR3 reads CASSDGSLYNEQFF. CDR3 nucleotides: TGTGCCAGCAGTGATGGGAGCCTCTACAATGAGCAGTTCTTC.

The rearrangement joins TRBV9 to TRBJ1-2; no clear D gene. Trimming stripped 0 bases from V and 4 bases from J, with 10 bases between. Germline CDR1 is SGDLS and CDR2 is YYNGEE. The CDR3 spans 14 residues. The CDR3 loop is CASSVEGSGYGYTF. In nucleotides, the CDR3 is TGTGCCAGCAGCGTAGAGGGTTCGGGCTATGGCTACACCTTC. Full variable domain (outside the CDR3, taken from reference TRBV9 and TRBJ1-2): DSGVTQTPKHLITATGQRVTLRCSPRSGDLSVYWYQQSLDQGLQFLIQYYNGEERAKGNILERFSAQQFPDLHSELNLSSLELGDSALYFCASSVEGSGYGYTFGSGTRLTVV.

This chain links TRBV6-1 with TRBJ2-1, with D perhaps matching TRBD2 (6 bases). Germline V gene sequence: CDR1 MNHNS, CDR2 SASEGT. Trimming removed 2 bases at V and 4 bases at J, with 15 bases between. This CDR3 contains 16 residues. The CDR3 region is CASSEMRRATYNEQFF. Written as DNA, the CDR3 is TGTGCCAGCAGTGAAATGAGGAGGGCGACGTACAATGAGCAGTTCTTC.

The V gene is TRBV19, the J gene TRBJ2-3; TRBD1 might be the D (6 bases). This CDR3 has 13 amino acids. V dropped 5 bases and J dropped 11 bases, with 17 bases sitting between them. CDR1 is LNHDA and CDR2 is SQIVND in the germline V gene (reference sequence). The CDR3 region has the DNA TGTGCCAGTAGTGGGTACAGGGTGGGCTTGCAGTATTTT. It encodes CASSGYRVGLQYF. Filled out from reference TRBV19 and TRBJ2-3, the complete variable domain reads DGGITQSPKYLFRKEGQNVTLSCEQNLNHDAMYWYRQDPGQGLRLIYYSQIVNDFQKGDIAEGYSVSREKKESFPLTVTSAQKNPTAFYLCASSGYRVGLQYFGPGTRLTVL.

This chain uses TRBV5-6 with TRBJ1-2, with 8 bases lining up with TRBD1. The CDR3 totals 15 residues. Germline trimming cut 4 bases from V and 0 bases from J; bases unmatched to any gene: 5. The germline V gene encodes CDR1 SGHDT and CDR2 YYEEEE. The CDR3 spells CASSPGTGANYGYTF. In nucleotides, the CDR3 is TGTGCCAGCAGCCCAGGGACAGGAGCTAACTATGGCTACACCTTC.

The chain joins TRBV29-1 to TRBJ1-1; 10 bases fit TRBD1. Germline loops: CDR1 SQVTM, CDR2 ANQGSEA. V was pared by 1 base and J by 4 bases, with 0 bases of the junction left unmatched. CDR3 size: 13 residues. The CDR3, as DNA: TGCAGCGTTGAAGGGGACAGGGGCACTGAAGCTTTCTTT. Its protein is CSVEGDRGTEAFF.

The chain combines TRBV2 with TRBJ2-3; no clear D gene. The germline V gene has CDR1 SNHLY and CDR2 FYNNEI. Deletions cut 9 bases from V and 2 bases from J, with 15 bases between. The CDR3 extends over 14 amino acids. The CDR3 coding sequence is TGTGCCAGGGGCCGGATTTCACACACAGATACGCAGTATTTT. It specifies CARGRISHTDTQYF.

This chain links TRBV7-3 with TRBJ2-2; 7 bases are shared with TRBD1. CDR3 length: 13 amino acids. V lost 5 bases, J lost 5 bases, and 2 bases stayed unmatched. Germline lookup yields CDR1 SGHTA and CDR2 FQGTGA. CDR3 loop: CASSLQGTGELFF. The DNA for the CDR3 is TGTGCCAGCAGCCTACAGGGGACCGGGGAGCTGTTTTTT. The full variable domain, rest sourced from reference TRBV7-3 and TRBJ2-2, is GAGVSQTPSNKVTEKGKYVELRCDPISGHTALYWYRQSLGQGPEFLIYFQGTGAADDSGLPNDRFFAVRPEGSVSTLKIQRTERGDSAVYLCASSLQGTGELFFGEGSRLTVL.

V is TRBV27 and J is TRBJ2-5; no definite D call. Germline V gives CDR1 MNHEY, CDR2 SMNVEV (reference sequence). V dropped 5 bases and J dropped 4 bases, with 20 bases sitting between them. CDR3 length: 16 residues. The CDR3 bases are TGTGCCAGCAGTCCCCGAACGCCCCGGGTGTCAGAGACCCAGTACTTC. This sequence encodes CASSPRTPRVSETQYF.

Comments on this clone: The same CDR3 arises from other DNA sequences in this sample as well. V gene TRBV5-1 combines with J gene TRBJ2-3, with TRBD1 identical over 8 bases. The CDR3 has 14 residues. Germline V gene lookup returns CDR1 SGHRS and CDR2 YFSETQ. J lost 4 bases, V lost 4 bases, and 5 bases had no gene match. The chain's CDR3 is CASSLGQGPDTQYF. The CDR3 bases are TGCGCCAGCAGCCTCGGACAGGGTCCAGATACGCAGTATTTT.

This chain uses TRBV19 with TRBJ1-1; no firm D call. CDR3 length equals 12 residues. Germline loops: CDR1 LNHDA, CDR2 SQIVND (reference sequence). Deletions cut 7 bases from V and 12 bases from J, with 18 bases between. The CDR3 spells CASNTESRRTFF. In DNA, the CDR3 is TGTGCCAGTAATACGGAGAGCAGGCGGACTTTCTTT.

The DNA of the CDR3 is TGTGCCAGCAGTGAAATCCGATTCACAGATACGCAGTATTTT. This codes for CASSEIRFTDTQYF. V gene TRBV6-1 combines with J gene TRBJ2-3; D not resolved. This CDR3 is 14 amino acids long. Germline lookup yields CDR1 MNHNS and CDR2 SASEGT. Between the trimmed V and J ends, which lost 2 bases and 2 bases, there was a span of 8 bases.

This clone was found a few times. The chain joins TRBV2 to TRBJ2-1; 12 bases are a match to TRBD2. Looked up from germline, CDR1 is SNHLY and CDR2 is FYNNEI. The V gene end was trimmed by 3 bases and the J gene end by 3 bases; junction bases not matched to a gene: 3. The CDR3 is 16 amino acids. CDR3 region: CASSEWTSGIYNEQFF. CDR3 coding DNA: TGTGCCAGCAGTGAGTGGACTAGCGGGATCTACAATGAGCAGTTCTTC.

The V gene is TRBV7-3, the J gene TRBJ2-1; D may be TRBD1 (8 bases). V was shortened by 5 bases and J by 9 bases, with 14 bases between the two germline ends. There are 13 residues in the CDR3. CDR1 is SGHTA and CDR2 is FQGTGA in the germline V gene. CDR3 protein: CASSKDREGEQFF. DNA for the CDR3: TGTGCCAGCAGCAAGGACAGGGAGGGTGAGCAGTTCTTC.

This clone was seen a single time. J is TRBJ2-5 and V is TRBV5-6; 8 bases align to TRBD1. V dropped 6 bases and J dropped 5; count of bases not matched to a gene: 6. Germline V gives CDR1 SGHDT, CDR2 YYEEEE. CDR3 length equals 13 residues. For the CDR3, the DNA is TGTGCCAGCAACCAGGGGGCAGGGGAGACCCAGTACTTC. Translated, it gives CASNQGAGETQYF.

Note on this clone: The junction shows a germline mismatch at one end, possibly a read error. The gene calls are TRBV19 and TRBJ2-2; 9 bases are a match to TRBD1. The germline gives CDR1 LNHDA, CDR2 SQIVND (reference sequence). CDR3 length: 16 amino acids. CDR3 region: CASSTRTGVGTRELFF. The CDR3 coding sequence is TGTGCCAGTAGTACACGGACAGGGGTCGGCACCAGGGAGCTGTTTTTT.